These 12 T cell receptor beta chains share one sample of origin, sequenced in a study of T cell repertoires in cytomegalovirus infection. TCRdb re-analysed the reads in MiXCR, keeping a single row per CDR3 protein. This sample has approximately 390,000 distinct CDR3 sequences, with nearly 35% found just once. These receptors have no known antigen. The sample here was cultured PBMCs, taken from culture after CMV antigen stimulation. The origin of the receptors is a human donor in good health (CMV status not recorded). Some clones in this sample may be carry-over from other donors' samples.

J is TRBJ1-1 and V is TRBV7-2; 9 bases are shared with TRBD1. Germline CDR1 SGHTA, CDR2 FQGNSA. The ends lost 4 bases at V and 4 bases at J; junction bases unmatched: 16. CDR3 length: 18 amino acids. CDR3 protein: CASSYTGGLGLDSTEAFF. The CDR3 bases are TGTGCCAGCAGCTATACAGGGGGCTTAGGCCTGGATTCCACTGAAGCTTTCTTT. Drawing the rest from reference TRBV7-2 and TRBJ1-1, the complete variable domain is GAGVSQSPSNKVTEKGKDVELRCDPISGHTALYWYRQSLGQGLEFLIYFQGNSAPDKSGLPSDRFSAERTGGSVSTLTIQRTQQEDSAVYLCASSYTGGLGLDSTEAFFGQGTRLTVV.

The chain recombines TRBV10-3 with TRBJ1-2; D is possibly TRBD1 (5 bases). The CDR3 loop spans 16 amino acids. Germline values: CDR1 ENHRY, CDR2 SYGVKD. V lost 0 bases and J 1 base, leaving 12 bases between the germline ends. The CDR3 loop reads CAISESRQNLNYGYTF. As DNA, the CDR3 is TGTGCCATCAGTGAGTCGAGACAGAATCTTAACTATGGCTACACCTTC.

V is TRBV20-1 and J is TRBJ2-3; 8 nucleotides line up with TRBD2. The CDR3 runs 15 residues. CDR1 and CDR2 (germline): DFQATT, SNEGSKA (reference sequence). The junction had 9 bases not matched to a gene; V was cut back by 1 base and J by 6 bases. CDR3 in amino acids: CSARVPGGRSDTQYF. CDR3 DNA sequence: TGCAGTGCTAGAGTCCCAGGCGGGAGGTCTGATACGCAGTATTTT.

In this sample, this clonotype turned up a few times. CDR3 nucleotides: TGTGCCAGCAGTTACGATCTTGGGGGCTCTGGAAACACCATATATTTT. Residues: CASSYDLGGSGNTIYF. V and J are TRBV6-5 and TRBJ1-3, with D perhaps matching TRBD1 (5 bases). V lost 2 bases and J lost 0, with 11 bases in between. The CDR3 has 16 residues. CDR1 is MNHEY and CDR2 is SVGAGI in the germline V gene.

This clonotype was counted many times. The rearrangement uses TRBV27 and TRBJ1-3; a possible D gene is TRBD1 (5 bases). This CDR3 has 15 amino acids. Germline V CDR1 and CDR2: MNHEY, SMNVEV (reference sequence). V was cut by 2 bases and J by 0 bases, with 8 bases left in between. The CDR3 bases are TGTGCCAGCAGTTTAAAGGGGTTCTCTGGAAACACCATATATTTT. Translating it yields CASSLKGFSGNTIYF.

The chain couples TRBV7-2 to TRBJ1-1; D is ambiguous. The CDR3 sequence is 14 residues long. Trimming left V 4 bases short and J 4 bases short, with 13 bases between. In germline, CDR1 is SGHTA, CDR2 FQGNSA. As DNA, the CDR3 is TGTGCCAGCAGCTCCAGCCTGGCTGGCACTGAAGCTTTCTTT. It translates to CASSSSLAGTEAFF.

CDR3: CAWSDSENSPLHF. The CDR3 nucleotides are TGTGCCTGGAGTGATTCAGAAAATTCACCCCTCCACTTT. The genes are TRBV30 and TRBJ1-6; D is undetermined. The V and J ends lost 1 base and 7 bases respectively, with 8 bases between them. This CDR3 has 13 residues. CDR1 is GTSNPN, CDR2 SVGIG, per germline (reference sequence).

The CDR3 DNA follows: TGTGCCAGCAGTAAAAGCGGGGGGGGCGCAGATACGCAGTATTTT. Protein sequence: CASSKSGGGADTQYF. The chain combines TRBV6-8 with TRBJ2-3; 10 bases are shared with TRBD2. Germline trimming cut 5 bases from V and 4 bases from J; bases unmatched to any gene: 6. There are 15 residues in the CDR3. Germline V gene data show CDR1 as MNHGY and CDR2 as SAAAGT.

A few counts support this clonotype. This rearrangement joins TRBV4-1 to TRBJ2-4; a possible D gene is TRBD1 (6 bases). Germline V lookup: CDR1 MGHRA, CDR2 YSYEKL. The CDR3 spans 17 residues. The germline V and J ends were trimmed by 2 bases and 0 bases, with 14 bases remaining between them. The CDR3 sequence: CASSQPTGSRAKNIQYF. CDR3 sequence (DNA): TGCGCCAGCAGCCAACCAACAGGGAGTCGAGCCAAAAACATTCAGTACTTC.

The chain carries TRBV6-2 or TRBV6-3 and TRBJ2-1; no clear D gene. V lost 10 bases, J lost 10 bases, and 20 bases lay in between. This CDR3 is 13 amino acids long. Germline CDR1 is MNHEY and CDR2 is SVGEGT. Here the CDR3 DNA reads TGTGCCACCGGAACGGGTCTAGTGTACGAGCAGTTCTTC. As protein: CATGTGLVYEQFF.

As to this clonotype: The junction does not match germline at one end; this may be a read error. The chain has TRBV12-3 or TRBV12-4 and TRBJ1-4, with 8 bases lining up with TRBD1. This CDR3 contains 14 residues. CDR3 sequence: CASSRQGAKEKLFF. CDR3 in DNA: TGTGCCAGCAGCCGTCAGGGGGCTAAAGAAAAACTGTTTTTT.

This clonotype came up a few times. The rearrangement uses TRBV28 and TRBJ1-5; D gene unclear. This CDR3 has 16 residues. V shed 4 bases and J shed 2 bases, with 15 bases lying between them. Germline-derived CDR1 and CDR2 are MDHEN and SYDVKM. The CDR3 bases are TGTGCCAGCAGTTCTAGAGGCTGGGCTGGCAATCAGCCCCAGCATTTT. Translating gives CASSSRGWAGNQPQHF.